Below are 10 T cell receptor beta chains sequenced from a single sample in a study of blood T cell repertoires in COVID-19. Sequenced by immunoSEQ multiplex PCR; TCRdb stores in-frame clones only, minus some. Here the sample spans 250,000 to 350,000 clones, 85% being singletons. Sequenced input: PBMCs or T cells enriched from blood (not recorded which). These receptors all come from a woman aged 50 to 60 who had recovered from COVID-19.

This clone was picked up one time. V usage is TRBV5-4 and J usage is TRBJ2-1; D perhaps matches TRBD1 (6 bases). This CDR3 contains 14 residues. CDR1 and CDR2 from the germline V gene are SGHNT and YYREEE (reference sequence). V was pared by 3 bases and J by 8 bases, with 15 bases between. CDR3 DNA: TGTGCCAGCAGCTCCCCCCCCCGGACAGATGAGCAGTTCTTC. Its translation is CASSSPPRTDEQFF.

The V gene is TRBV7-9, the J gene TRBJ1-2; D not certain. V was clipped by 5 bases and J by 3 bases, with 16 bases between them. Germline V gene sequence: CDR1 SEHNR, CDR2 FQNEAQ (reference sequence). The CDR3 runs 15 residues. The CDR3 protein is CASSLRPSRDYGYTF. The CDR3 nucleotides read TGTGCCAGCAGCCTTAGACCCAGTCGGGACTATGGCTACACCTTC.

The J gene is TRBJ2-7, the V gene TRBV29-1; 9 bases map to TRBD1. The CDR3 length is 15 residues. Germline trimming cut 4 bases from V and 1 base from J; bases unmatched to any gene: 8. Per germline, CDR1 SQVTM and CDR2 ANQGSEA. The CDR3 DNA is TGCAGCGTTGTAAGAGGGACAGGGATTTCCTACGAGCAGTACTTC. This sequence encodes CSVVRGTGISYEQYF.

The chain recombines TRBV19 with TRBJ1-2, with D hard to call. The CDR3 spans 14 residues. V was clipped by 2 bases and J by 6 bases, with 13 bases between them. Germline V gives CDR1 LNHDA, CDR2 SQIVND (reference sequence). For the CDR3, the DNA is TGTGCCAGTAGTATATACTCCGGAGCAGATGGCTACACCTTC. Translating it yields CASSIYSGADGYTF.

This sequence joins TRBV6-5 and TRBJ1-3; 7 bases are shared with TRBD1. CDR1 is MNHEY, CDR2 SVGAGI, per germline. Trimming cost V 8 bases and J 1 base; bases outside gene matches: 5. CDR3 length: 14 residues. CDR3 in amino acids: CASRVGQSGNTIYF. DNA for the CDR3: TGTGCCAGCCGAGTGGGACAGTCTGGAAACACCATATATTTT.

The V and J genes are TRBV28 and TRBJ2-5; 7 bases are a match to TRBD2. V lost 6 bases, J lost 2 bases, and 6 bases stayed unmatched. The CDR3 runs 14 residues. Germline lookup yields CDR1 MDHEN and CDR2 SYDVKM. The CDR3 nucleotides read TGTGCCAGCAGCCGGGCGGGGGTACAAGAGACCCAGTACTTC. Protein sequence: CASSRAGVQETQYF. The complete variable domain, with remaining parts taken from reference TRBV28 and TRBJ2-5, reads DVKVTQSSRYLVKRTGEKVFLECVQDMDHENMFWYRQDPGLGLRLIYFSYDVKMKEKGDIPEGYSVSREKKERFSLILESASTNQTSMYLCASSRAGVQETQYFGPGTRLLVL.

The CDR3 coding sequence is TGTGCCAGCAGCACCAACCCAGGTCCGAGCGAGCAGTACTTC. It codes for CASSTNPGPSEQYF. V and J are TRBV7-6 and TRBJ2-7, with D unclear. Germline V CDR1 and CDR2: SGHVS, FNYEAQ. V gave up 5 bases and J gave up 6 bases, with 17 bases separating them. This CDR3 region has 14 residues.

The genes are TRBV6-5 and TRBJ1-4, with a tentative D call TRBD1 (5 bases). Germline loops: CDR1 MNHEY, CDR2 SVGAGI. V dropped 7 bases and J dropped 2 bases, with 14 bases sitting between them. This CDR3 comprises 15 residues. CDR3 DNA sequence: TGTGCCAGCAACGTGGCAGGGTTTACTAATGAAAAACTGTTTTTT. It specifies CASNVAGFTNEKLFF.

The chain joins TRBV18 to TRBJ1-6; 10 positions match TRBD1. The CDR3 consists of 16 residues. CDR1 and CDR2 from the germline V gene are KGHSH and LQKENI. With V trimmed by 3 bases and J by 9 bases, 8 bases remained unmatched. Here the CDR3 DNA reads TGTGCCAGCTCACCTCCGACAGGGGGCGAGGGTTCACCCCTCCACTTT. This codes for CASSPPTGGEGSPLHF.

The chain has TRBV5-1 and TRBJ1-5, with a possible D match to TRBD1 (5 bases). This CDR3 contains 14 residues. The ends were cut back, 2 bases at V and 2 bases at J, with 8 bases in the middle. Per the germline V gene, CDR1 is SGHRS and CDR2 is YFSETQ. The DNA for the CDR3 is TGCGCCAGCAGCTTAGAAGGGGGCAATCAGCCCCAGCATTTT. This encodes CASSLEGGNQPQHF.